One and the same sample provided the 17 T cell receptor beta chains below, sequenced in a study of CD8+CD57+ T cells in acquired aplastic anemia. According to the study, genomic DNA was the template for TCR beta VDJ and CDR3 profiling. TCRdb re-analysed the reads in MiXCR, keeping a single row per CDR3 protein. The top ten clones hold approximately 8.2% of a sample with about 270,000 distinct CDR3 sequences, around three fifths of them seen once. Input material: sorted CD4+, CD8+, or CD8+CD57+ T cells (not recorded which) from PBMCs. The source of these receptors is a human donor with severe aplastic anemia or a healthy control (not recorded which).

The chain is built from TRBV9 and TRBJ1-5, with no clear D. This CDR3 has 13 residues. The V gene lost 0 bases and the J gene lost 7 bases, with 8 bases spanning the gap. CDR1 and CDR2 from the germline V gene are SGDLS and YYNGEE. The chain's CDR3 is CASSVGERQPQHF. The CDR3, as DNA: TGTGCCAGCAGCGTAGGTGAAAGGCAGCCCCAGCATTTT.

This clonotype was counted only a few times. Just one base apart from a much larger clone, this may be a read error. This sequence joins TRBV20-1 and TRBJ2-3; unclear D gene. The length of the CDR3 is 11 residues. Germline CDR1 DFQATT, CDR2 SNEGSKA (reference sequence). The CDR3 nucleotides read TGCAGTGCTAGGACCACAGATACGCGGTATTTT. It encodes CSARTTDTRYF.

The V and J genes are TRBV10-3 and TRBJ1-1; TRBD1 is a possible D gene (5 bases). This CDR3 comprises 13 residues. Germline lookup yields CDR1 ENHRY and CDR2 SYGVKD. V was pared by 8 bases and J by 0 bases, with 10 bases between. The CDR3 reads CAIATELNTEAFF. The CDR3 nucleotides are TGTGCCATCGCGACAGAACTGAACACTGAAGCTTTCTTT.

This clonotype was detected once. The CDR3 sequence is CSAGLVSEQYF. The CDR3 DNA follows: TGCAGTGCTGGACTAGTGAGCGAGCAGTACTTC. V usage is TRBV20-1 and J usage is TRBJ2-7, with 7 bases fitting TRBD2. V was pared by 5 bases and J by 6 bases, with 4 bases of the junction left unmatched. Per the germline V gene, CDR1 is DFQATT and CDR2 is SNEGSKA (reference sequence). This CDR3 spans 11 amino acids.

This chain links TRBV7-6 with TRBJ2-6; no firm D call. V was shortened by 3 bases and J by 0 bases, with 6 bases between the two germline ends. The germline V gene encodes CDR1 SGHVS and CDR2 FNYEAQ. CDR3 length equals 15 residues. The CDR3 sequence: CASSFEDSGANVLTF. In DNA form, the CDR3 reads TGTGCCAGCAGCTTCGAGGACTCTGGGGCCAACGTCCTGACTTTC.

The chain employs TRBV19 and TRBJ1-1, with TRBD1 as a possible D gene (6 bases). The V gene's germline CDR1 is LNHDA and CDR2 SQIVND (reference sequence). V was shortened by 1 base and J by 11 bases, with 14 bases between the two germline ends. The CDR3 is 13 residues long. The CDR3 region has the DNA TGTGCCAGTAGTATAGCTACAGGGCGAAAGGCTTTCTTT. This sequence encodes CASSIATGRKAFF.

A few counts support this clonotype. The chain is built from TRBV6-6 and TRBJ2-7, with D perhaps TRBD2 (6 bases). CDR3 length: 14 residues. With 2 bases removed from V and 1 base from J, the gap between germline ends came to 9 bases. CDR1 is MNHNY and CDR2 is SVGAGI in the germline V gene (reference sequence). This CDR3 is CASSYLAMSYEQYF. CDR3 nucleotides: TGTGCCAGCAGTTACCTAGCGATGTCCTACGAGCAGTACTTC.

The chain couples TRBV7-2 to TRBJ1-2; D uncertain. Germline lookup yields CDR1 SGHTA and CDR2 FQGNSA. This CDR3 contains 14 residues. V was trimmed by 6 bases and J by 0 bases, leaving 11 bases between them. The CDR3 DNA is TGTGCCAGCAGTTACACAGACGCTAACTATGGCTACACCTTC. It specifies CASSYTDANYGYTF.

The V and J genes are TRBV29-1 and TRBJ1-6; no clear D gene. The CDR3 loop spans 13 amino acids. The V end was cut by 4 bases, the J end by 5 bases, with 9 bases between. Germline loops: CDR1 SQVTM, CDR2 ANQGSEA. CDR3 in amino acids: CSVAAGDNSPLHF. The CDR3 nucleotides are TGCAGCGTTGCTGCCGGGGATAATTCACCCCTCCACTTT.

The sample holds many counts of this clonotype. Its ends do not fully match the called genes, so a read error is possible. The chain carries TRBV5-1 and TRBJ2-7; 12 nucleotides match TRBD1. Germline values: CDR1 SGHRS, CDR2 YFSETQ. The CDR3 spans 14 residues. The CDR3 spells CASSLGQGAYEQYF. The CDR3 DNA follows: TGTGCCAGCAGCCTGGGACAGGGGGCTTACGAGCAGTACTTC.

This chain joins TRBV20-1 and TRBJ2-6; D may be TRBD2 (7 bases). There are 17 residues in the CDR3. Trimming shortened V by 5 bases and J by 0 bases, and 17 bases separated the two germline ends. The germline V gene encodes CDR1 DFQATT and CDR2 SNEGSKA (reference sequence). The CDR3 DNA reads as TGCAGTGCTTCCCGAGGGGGGGTTAGCTCTGGGGCCAACGTCCTGACTTTC. Its protein is CSASRGGVSSGANVLTF.

The rearrangement joins TRBV19 to TRBJ2-7, with TRBD2 matching 14 bases. Trimming took 6 bases from V and 9 from J; bases not matched to a gene: 10. CDR1 and CDR2 (germline): LNHDA, SQIVND (reference sequence). The CDR3 covers 15 residues. CDR3 DNA: TGTGCCAGTAGAGTCCGACTAGCGGGGGGGCCTTTGCAGTACTTC. It codes for CASRVRLAGGPLQYF.

Turning to this clonotype: A much larger clone sits a single nucleotide away, making a read error possible. This chain connects TRBV4-1 to TRBJ1-3; perhaps TRBD1 as D (6 bases). V gave up 3 bases and J gave up 0 bases, with 12 bases separating them. The germline V gene encodes CDR1 MGHRA and CDR2 YSYEKL. This CDR3 contains 16 residues. The CDR3 is CASSHDGQFSGNTIYF. CDR3 nucleotides: TGCGCCAGCAGCCATGATGGACAGTTCTCTGGAAACACCATATATTTT.

The chain employs TRBV6-2 or TRBV6-3 and TRBJ1-2; 9 nucleotides line up with TRBD1. CDR1 MNHEY and CDR2 SVGEGT come from the germline V gene. The CDR3 has 14 residues. The J segment lost 5 bases and the V segment lost 2 bases, leaving 3 bases of the junction unmatched. CDR3 in amino acids: CASSYRDRVYGYTF. CDR3 DNA: TGTGCCAGCAGTTACCGGGACAGGGTTTATGGCTACACCTTC.

This chain joins TRBV4-2 and TRBJ2-7; the D is unclear. The CDR3 length is 13 residues. Germline V gene data show CDR1 as LGHNA and CDR2 as YNFKEQ. V shed 2 bases and J shed 3 bases, with 8 bases lying between them. The CDR3 nucleotides read TGTGCCAGCAGCCAACTTCCGGACTACGAGCAGTACTTC. It codes for CASSQLPDYEQYF.

The chain carries TRBV7-2 and TRBJ2-1; D may correspond to TRBD1 or TRBD2 (7 bases each). This CDR3 contains 20 residues. Germline assignment: CDR1 SGHTA and CDR2 FQGNSA. The V gene lost 5 bases and the J gene lost 0 bases, with 26 bases spanning the gap. The CDR3 here is CASSQVPAGGVPSSYNEQFF. The CDR3 nucleotides read TGTGCCAGCAGCCAAGTACCGGCAGGGGGGGTCCCTAGCTCCTACAATGAGCAGTTCTTC.

On this clonotype itself: The junction departs from germline at one end; a sequencing error may be responsible. The gene calls are TRBV24-1 and TRBJ1-2; no definite D call. The CDR3 consists of 13 residues. In germline, CDR1 is KGHDR, CDR2 SFDVKD. This CDR3 is CAASGTMEDGYTF. CDR3 DNA sequence: TGTGCCGCCAGTGGTACAATGGAAGATGGCTACACCTTC.